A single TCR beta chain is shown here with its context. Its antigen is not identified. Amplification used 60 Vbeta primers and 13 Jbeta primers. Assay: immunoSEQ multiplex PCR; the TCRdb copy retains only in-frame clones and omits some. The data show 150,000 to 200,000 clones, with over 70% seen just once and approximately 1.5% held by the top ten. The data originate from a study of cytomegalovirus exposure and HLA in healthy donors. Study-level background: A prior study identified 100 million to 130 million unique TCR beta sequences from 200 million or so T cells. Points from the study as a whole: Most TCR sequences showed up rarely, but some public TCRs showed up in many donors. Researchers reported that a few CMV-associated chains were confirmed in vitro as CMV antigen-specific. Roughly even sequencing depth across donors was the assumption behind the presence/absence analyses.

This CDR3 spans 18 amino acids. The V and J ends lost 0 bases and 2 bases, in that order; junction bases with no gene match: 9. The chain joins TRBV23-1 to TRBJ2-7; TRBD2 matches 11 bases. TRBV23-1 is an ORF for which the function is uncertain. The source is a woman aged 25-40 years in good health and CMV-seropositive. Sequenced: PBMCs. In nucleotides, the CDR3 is TGCGCCAGCAGTCAATCGAAACCGGGACTAGCGGACGCCTACGAGCAGTACTTC. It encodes CASSQSKPGLADAYEQYF.